The present TCR beta chain was sequenced within a study of follicular helper T cells after annual influenza vaccination. About the study: For some subjects, blood spans the 2013-2014, 2014-2015 and 2015-2016 annual vaccinations.

About this clone: Its matching antigen is unknown.

General study results and limits: Most later recoveries of Day 7 ICOS+CD38+ clones were ICOS-CD38- cTfh.

Some clones are missing from TCRdb's copy, which holds only in-frame ones; the method was immunoSEQ multiplex PCR. The data contain more than 7,000 clones, about 83% of them seen just once; the ten biggest clones take up roughly 3%. The CDR3 covers 12 residues. In germline, CDR1 is GTSNPN, CDR2 SVGIG (reference sequence). With 5 bases removed from V and 4 bases from J, the gap between germline ends came to 9 bases. Time point defined: 2013-2014 season, 7 days after vaccination. Excluded were substance abuse, HIV/AIDS, active cancer, immunomodulatory drugs and active illness. The receptor's source is an adult who received the influenza vaccine. The source material was CXCR5+ CD38- circulating T follicular helper cells from blood, sampled 7 days after influenza vaccination. Regarding subset: circulating Tfh, non-naive CD4+CXCR5+PD-1+ (ICOS+CD38+ or ICOS-CD38-). The V and J genes are TRBV30 and TRBJ1-3; D gene uncertain. The CDR3 reads CAWERAGNTIYF. The CDR3 nucleotides read TGTGCCTGGGAAAGGGCCGGAAACACCATATATTTT.